The 27 T cell receptor beta chains presented below share a single source sample, sequenced in a study of human T cells and chemical hapten exposure. TCRdb reprocessed the RACE reads via MiXCR and lists one record per CDR3 protein. Counted here are about 110,000 distinct CDR3 sequences, approximately 10% occurring once; the ten biggest clones make up approximately 4%. The time point: patch test 1, 2 weeks after DPC sensitization. Treatment given: therapeutic diphenylcyclopropenone sensitization with weekly scalp DPC. Material: whole blood, obtained in connection with sensitization to the hapten diphenylcyclopropenone (DPC). Every receptor here comes from a woman aged 40 to 55 with alopecia areata. Some clones in this sample may be carry-over from other donors' samples.

This clonotype appeared many times. V is TRBV4-3 and J is TRBJ1-4; 7 nucleotides line up with TRBD1. V dropped 0 bases and J dropped 10; count of bases not matched to a gene: 5. Germline CDR1 and CDR2: LGHNA and YSLEER. The CDR3 sequence is 14 residues long. In DNA form, the CDR3 reads TGCGCCAGCAGCCAAGAGGGCAGGGGGGGAAAACTGTTTTTT. This sequence encodes CASSQEGRGGKLFF.

This clonotype was counted ten times or more. This rearrangement joins TRBV12-3 or TRBV12-4 to TRBJ2-2, with a tentative D call TRBD2 (6 bases). V was cut by 7 bases and J by 2 bases, with 14 bases left in between. The CDR3 extends over 15 amino acids. The CDR3 sequence is CASIRFSGNTGELFF. CDR3 DNA sequence: TGTGCCAGCATAAGGTTTAGCGGTAACACCGGGGAGCTGTTTTTT.

The chain employs TRBV12-3 or TRBV12-4 and TRBJ1-2, with D perhaps matching TRBD1 (6 bases). The CDR3 consists of 16 residues. Trimming took 7 bases from V and 6 from J, leaving 24 bases between them. The chain's CDR3 is CASTVHGGRGWDGYTF. The CDR3 DNA reads as TGTGCCAGCACCGTTCATGGGGGGCGCGGGTGGGATGGCTACACCTTC.

In its sample, this clonotype was seen many times. The gene calls are TRBV30 and TRBJ2-7; D is perhaps TRBD1 (6 bases). The length of the CDR3 is 12 residues. V dropped 6 bases and J dropped 1 base, with 10 bases sitting between them. Germline V gene data show CDR1 as GTSNPN and CDR2 as SVGIG (reference sequence). The CDR3 spells CACLQGSYEQYF. The CDR3 DNA reads as TGTGCCTGCCTCCAGGGGTCCTACGAGCAGTACTTC.

This clonotype was seen a handful of times. The V gene is TRBV12-3 or TRBV12-4, the J gene TRBJ2-1; D not certain. V lost 6 bases and J lost 5, with 20 bases in between. The CDR3 consists of 16 residues. In DNA, the CDR3 is TGTGCCAGCAGCCCCCCAGGTGGAGTGGCCCACAATGAGCAGTTCTTC. Translated, it gives CASSPPGGVAHNEQFF.

The chain uses TRBV7-8 and TRBJ1-5; 8 bases fit TRBD1. This CDR3 has 13 amino acids. Germline CDR1 is SGHVS and CDR2 is FQNEAQ. The ends lost 5 bases at V and 9 bases at J; junction bases unmatched: 6. CDR3 region: CASSPDRVGPQHF. In nucleotides, the CDR3 is TGTGCCAGCAGCCCGGACAGGGTTGGGCCCCAGCATTTT.

CDR3 amino acids: CASSRDRNDQPQHF. CDR3 DNA sequence: TGCGCCAGCAGCCGGGACAGGAACGATCAGCCCCAGCATTTT. The chain joins TRBV4-3 to TRBJ1-5; 8 bases match TRBD1. CDR1 LGHNA and CDR2 YSLEER come from the germline V gene. V dropped 4 bases and J dropped 5; count of bases not matched to a gene: 4. The length of the CDR3 is 14 residues.

This chain uses TRBV13 with TRBJ1-1; D call uncertain. The CDR3 runs to 16 residues. The germline CDR1 and CDR2 sequences are PRHDT and FYEKMQ (reference sequence). Trimming took off 9 bases at V and 1 base at J, with 21 bases between the two ends. The CDR3 DNA sequence: TGTGCCAGGAGCCGTCGCATGGGATCAGGGAACACTGAAGCTTTCTTT. Its translation is CARSRRMGSGNTEAFF.

This clonotype was recorded at least ten times. This rearrangement joins TRBV6-1 to TRBJ1-3; the D is unclear. CDR1 is MNHNS and CDR2 is SASEGT in the germline V gene. This CDR3 has 17 residues. Trimming shortened V by 1 base and J by 0 bases, and 13 bases separated the two germline ends. The CDR3 is CASSEEEGNPSGNTIYF. The CDR3 coding sequence is TGTGCCAGCAGTGAAGAAGAAGGCAACCCCTCTGGAAACACCATATATTTT.

This clonotype was seen ten or more times. The chain has TRBV7-8 and TRBJ1-4; no clear D. The CDR3 is made up of 14 amino acids. Trimming took 1 base from V and 5 from J, leaving 8 bases between them. Germline CDR1 SGHVS, CDR2 FQNEAQ. The CDR3 sequence is CASSLVTGNEKLFF. DNA for the CDR3: TGTGCCAGCAGCTTAGTGACGGGAAATGAAAAACTGTTTTTT.

V and J are TRBV7-2 and TRBJ1-1; D possibly corresponds to TRBD1 (5 bases). Germline values: CDR1 SGHTA, CDR2 FQGNSA. V gave up 1 base and J gave up 11 bases, with 11 bases separating them. The CDR3 covers 12 residues. For the CDR3, the DNA is TGTGCCAGCAGCTTAGGAAGGGCAGGGGCTTTCTTT. Its protein product is CASSLGRAGAFF.

This clonotype was seen at least ten times. This sequence joins TRBV28 and TRBJ1-4, with TRBD1 matching 8 bases. Germline-derived CDR1 and CDR2 are MDHEN and SYDVKM. The trim removed 6 bases at V and 6 bases at J, leaving 6 bases unmatched. The CDR3 spans 14 residues. DNA for the CDR3: TGTGCCAGCAGCCGACCAGGGGGCGATGAAAAACTGTTTTTT. Protein: CASSRPGGDEKLFF.

Only a few counts were recorded for this clonotype. This CDR3 is CASRGNGRNQPQHF. In nucleotides, the CDR3 is TGTGCCAGCAGGGGCAACGGGCGCAATCAGCCCCAGCATTTT. The chain links TRBV6-1 to TRBJ1-5, with no clear D. The CDR3 length is 14 residues. The germline V and J ends were trimmed by 6 bases and 2 bases, with 11 bases remaining between them. The germline V gene has CDR1 MNHNS and CDR2 SASEGT.

J is TRBJ1-2 and V is TRBV5-1, with TRBD1 identical over 8 bases. The ends lost 4 bases at V and 4 bases at J; junction bases unmatched: 9. There are 15 residues in the CDR3. The germline CDR1 and CDR2 sequences are SGHRS and YFSETQ. The CDR3 nucleotides read TGCGCCAGCAGCCCTGGACAGGGCAGTTCCTATGGCTACACCTTC. It yields the protein CASSPGQGSSYGYTF. Full variable domain (outside the CDR3, taken from reference TRBV5-1 and TRBJ1-2): KAGVTQTPRYLIKTRGQQVTLSCSPISGHRSVSWYQQTPGQGLQFLFEYFSETQRNKGNFPGRFSGRQFSNSRSEMNVSTLELGDSALYLCASSPGQGSSYGYTFGSGTRLTVV.

This clonotype came up once. V and J are TRBV29-1 and TRBJ1-4, with 7 bases fitting TRBD1. This CDR3 is 11 amino acids long. Germline V CDR1 and CDR2: SQVTM, ANQGSEA. V shed 6 bases, J shed 8 bases, and the junction held 3 bases outside the gene matches. This chain's CDR3 is CSVQGGEKLFF. The DNA for the CDR3 is TGCAGCGTGCAGGGGGGGGAAAAACTGTTTTTT.

This clonotype was seen repeatedly, ten times or more. CDR3 residues: CASSQTVGQGRAFF. The CDR3 DNA follows: TGCGCCAGCAGCCAGACGGTTGGACAGGGCCGAGCTTTCTTT. The chain uses TRBV4-3 and TRBJ1-1, with TRBD1 matching 8 bases. CDR3 length equals 14 residues. The V gene's germline CDR1 is LGHNA and CDR2 YSLEER. Trimming removed 3 bases from V and 10 bases from J; junction bases left unmatched: 10.

The rearrangement links TRBV28 to TRBJ1-2; TRBD1 agrees at 12 bases. Per germline, CDR1 MDHEN and CDR2 SYDVKM. With 5 bases clipped from V and 2 bases from J, the junction kept 6 bases outside the gene matches. The CDR3 covers 16 residues. CDR3 amino acids: CASSQGQGALNYGYTF. Written as DNA, the CDR3 is TGTGCCAGCAGTCAGGGACAGGGGGCCCTCAACTATGGCTACACCTTC.

In this sample, this clonotype turned up many times. V gene TRBV20-1 combines with J gene TRBJ1-6; the D gene is possibly TRBD1 (6 bases). Trimming removed 3 bases from V and 8 bases from J, with 11 bases in between. Germline V gene data show CDR1 as DFQATT and CDR2 as SNEGSKA (reference sequence). CDR3 length: 13 amino acids. The CDR3 spells CSASEGGDSPLHF. The CDR3, as DNA: TGCAGTGCTAGCGAGGGGGGTGATTCACCCCTCCACTTT.

This clonotype was detected ten times or more. This chain joins TRBV29-1 and TRBJ2-3; tentatively, D is TRBD2 (5 bases). V gave up 1 base and J gave up 1 base, with 12 bases separating them. The CDR3 length is 15 residues. Germline CDR1 reads SQVTM; CDR2 reads ANQGSEA. CDR3 nucleotide sequence: TGCAGCGTTGAAGTGCCAGCGGAGGGCACAGATACGCAGTATTTT. Its protein product is CSVEVPAEGTDTQYF.

The table lists this clonotype with a few counts. The rearrangement uses TRBV9 and TRBJ1-1; D is ambiguous. V lost 0 bases and J lost 6, with 12 bases in between. CDR3 length equals 14 residues. The V gene's germline CDR1 is SGDLS and CDR2 YYNGEE. This chain's CDR3 is CASSVDQVKAEAFF. CDR3 DNA sequence: TGTGCCAGCAGCGTAGACCAGGTTAAGGCTGAAGCTTTCTTT.

This chain joins TRBV6-2 or TRBV6-3 and TRBJ2-1; 9 bases fit TRBD2. Trimming at V came to 0 bases and at J to 6 bases, leaving 6 bases not matched to a gene. The CDR3 totals 16 residues. Germline CDR1 MNHEY, CDR2 SVGEGT. CDR3 sequence: CASSYSGGRARNEQFF. The CDR3, as DNA: TGTGCCAGCAGTTACTCGGGCGGGAGGGCCCGCAATGAGCAGTTCTTC.

The chain combines TRBV6-6 with TRBJ2-7; TRBD1 aligns across 12 bases. CDR3 length: 15 residues. The V gene end was trimmed by 6 bases and the J gene end by 5 bases; junction bases not matched to a gene: 8. Germline assignment: CDR1 MNHNY and CDR2 SVGAGI (reference sequence). CDR3 in DNA: TGTGCCAGCAGGTTGACCGGGACAGGGGGCAACGAGCAGTACTTC. Amino acids: CASRLTGTGGNEQYF.

This clonotype has only a few counts. The genes are TRBV7-9 and TRBJ2-7, with D possibly called TRBD1 or TRBD2 (5 bases each). Germline CDR1 and CDR2: SEHNR and FQNEAQ (reference sequence). With 1 base removed from V and 0 bases from J, the gap between germline ends came to 13 bases. This CDR3 spans 16 amino acids. The CDR3 sequence: CASSLDVGTASYEQYF. The CDR3 region has the DNA TGTGCCAGCAGCTTAGATGTTGGGACGGCCTCCTACGAGCAGTACTTC.

Many counts were recorded for this clonotype. This chain uses TRBV13 with TRBJ1-3; a possible D gene is TRBD1 (5 bases). Between the trimmed V and J ends, which lost 0 bases and 5 bases, there was a span of 8 bases. There are 14 residues in the CDR3. The germline V gene encodes CDR1 PRHDT and CDR2 FYEKMQ (reference sequence). The CDR3 coding sequence is TGTGCCAGCAGCTTAGGCGACAGCCGAAACACCATATATTTT. This sequence encodes CASSLGDSRNTIYF.

This clonotype has only a few counts. V gene TRBV4-2 combines with J gene TRBJ2-1, with TRBD1 matching over 10 bases. CDR3 length equals 17 residues. Germline values: CDR1 LGHNA, CDR2 YNFKEQ. Germline trimming cut 4 bases from V and 4 bases from J; bases unmatched to any gene: 10. The CDR3 is CASSRLTGTGVYNEQFF. The CDR3 bases are TGTGCCAGCAGCCGACTTACCGGGACAGGGGTTTACAATGAGCAGTTCTTC.

This clonotype was counted at least ten times. The J gene is TRBJ2-1, the V gene TRBV30, with 7 bases that match TRBD1. Germline V gene sequence: CDR1 GTSNPN, CDR2 SVGIG (reference sequence). The J segment lost 7 bases and the V segment lost 8 bases, leaving 8 bases of the junction unmatched. The CDR3 has 12 amino acids. CDR3 in amino acids: CARKGQFNEQFF. CDR3 in DNA: TGTGCCCGAAAGGGACAGTTTAATGAGCAGTTCTTC.

In regard to this clonotype: A much larger clone is a single base away; this may be a read error. This chain joins TRBV30 and TRBJ1-4; 8 bases fit TRBD1. The ends lost 4 bases at V and 13 bases at J; junction bases unmatched: 11. This CDR3 region has 13 residues. The germline V gene has CDR1 GTSNPN and CDR2 SVGIG (reference sequence). The DNA for the CDR3 is TGTGCCTGGAACTCCGGGGACAGGTGGATACTGTTTTTT. It encodes CAWNSGDRWILFF.